This T cell receptor beta chain stems from a study of blood T cell repertoires in COVID-19. Profiled with immunoSEQ multiplex PCR; TCRdb holds only in-frame clones, not every one. The sample lists about half a million clones; about 88% were seen once. Germline V CDR1 and CDR2: MNHNS, SASEGT. V gave up 2 bases and J gave up 11 bases, with 9 bases separating them. CDR3 length equals 11 residues. All recovered Cohort 3 donors got two negative PCRs, got clearance, or saw symptom resolution. Sequenced: PBMCs or T cells enriched from blood (not recorded which). This receptor was taken from a woman aged 60 to 75 who had recovered from COVID-19. The gene calls are TRBV6-1 and TRBJ1-1; D call uncertain. The CDR3 nucleotides read TGTGCCAGCAGTGAAAAGGGAGAGGCTTTCTTT. This translates into CASSEKGEAFF.